The rows below give T cell receptor beta chains drawn from one sample of a study of cytomegalovirus exposure and HLA in healthy donors. The protocol was immunoSEQ multiplex PCR, while the TCRdb copy is restricted to in-frame clones and leaves out a portion. Of nearly 200,000 clones listed, over 60% are singletons. The sample taken for sequencing was PBMCs. The receptors here all came from a woman in her twenties or thirties in good health and CMV-seropositive. Both conserved end residues are part of each CDR3. D genes are given only for firm matches. Only part of the rows carry a size: once, few, many, or a class if the clone is expanded.

TRBV30,NA,NA,TRBJ1-1,CAWSPMNTEAFF,TGTGCCTGGAGTCCTATGAACACTGAAGCTTTCTTT
TRBV4-2,NA,NA,TRBJ1-3,CASSQDSHLSSGNTIYF,TGTGCCAGCAGCCAAGATTCCCATTTGAGCTCTGGAAACACCATATATTTT
TRBV5-4,TRBD2,NA,TRBJ2-1,CASSSPTSGEEFF,TGTGCCAGCAGCTCGCCCACTAGCGGGGAGGAGTTCTTC
TRBV7-9,NA,few,TRBJ2-7,CASASGPLWEQYF,TGTGCCAGCGCCTCAGGGCCCCTTTGGGAGCAGTACTTC
TRBV5-1,NA,NA,TRBJ2-7,CASSFNTGNYEQYF,TGCGCCAGCAGCTTCAATACAGGGAACTACGAGCAGTACTTC
TRBV11-1,TRBD2,few,TRBJ2-1,CASSLGLAGEGEQFF,TGTGCCAGCAGCTTAGGACTAGCGGGGGAGGGTGAGCAGTTCTTC
TRBV5-1,TRBD2,once,TRBJ2-5,CASSFSGGAGETQYF,TGCGCCAGCAGCTTTAGCGGGGGGGCCGGGGAGACCCAGTACTTC
TRBV7-9,NA,NA,TRBJ1-4,CASTRAEKLFF,TGTGCCAGCACGCGAGCTGAAAAACTGTTTTTT
TRBV27,TRBD1,NA,TRBJ1-3,CASSQYTGGALNTIYF,TGTGCCAGCAGTCAATATACAGGGGGGGCTCTAAACACCATATATTTT
TRBV2,NA,NA,TRBJ2-3,CASSGVLPSTQGTQYF,TGTGCCAGCAGTGGGGTTCTCCCGTCCACCCAGGGGACGCAGTATTTT
TRBV7-8,TRBD1,NA,TRBJ1-2,CASSPDRGQGYTF,TGTGCCAGCAGCCCGGACAGGGGGCAGGGCTACACCTTC
TRBV6-6,NA,NA,TRBJ2-7,CASGTRTSNSYEQYF,TGTGCCAGCGGTACTAGGACCTCCAACTCCTACGAGCAGTACTTC
TRBV25-1,NA,NA,TRBJ2-1,CASRGLGFSDEQFF,TGTGCCAGCAGAGGACTTGGGTTTTCGGATGAGCAGTTCTTC
TRBV2,TRBD1,once,TRBJ2-1,CASRQGIYNEQFF,TGTGCAAGTCGACAGGGGATCTACAATGAGCAGTTCTTC
TRBV5-6,TRBD2,NA,TRBJ2-1,CASSLLRAGEYNEQFF,TGTGCCAGCAGCTTGTTGCGAGCGGGAGAATACAATGAGCAGTTCTTC
TRBV5-1,TRBD2,NA,TRBJ2-7,CASSFLAGGSYEQYF,TGCGCCAGCAGCTTCCTAGCGGGCGGCTCCTACGAGCAGTACTTC
TRBV6-5,TRBD1,NA,TRBJ1-2,CASSRQGARGYTF,TGTGCCAGCAGCCGACAGGGGGCTAGAGGCTACACCTTC
TRBV9,TRBD2,NA,TRBJ2-7,CASSVGPALAAASYEQYF,TGTGCCAGCAGCGTAGGACCTGCCCTAGCGGCCGCCTCCTACGAGCAGTACTTC
TRBV4-3,NA,NA,TRBJ1-5,CASSQDRDHQPQHF,TGCGCCAGCAGCCAAGACAGGGATCATCAGCCCCAGCATTTT
TRBV7-2,TRBD2,NA,TRBJ2-1,CASSLVGGRGDEQFF,TGTGCCAGCAGCTTAGTGGGCGGGAGGGGAGATGAGCAGTTCTTC
TRBV29-1,TRBD1,few,TRBJ1-1,CSVSGQGTTEAFF,TGCAGCGTTTCCGGACAGGGGACCACTGAAGCTTTCTTT
TRBV6-4,TRBD2,NA,TRBJ2-2,CARGLAGNTGELFF,TGTGCCAGGGGACTAGCGGGGAACACCGGGGAGCTGTTTTTT
TRBV29-1,TRBD2,NA,TRBJ2-1,CSVEMGWLAANEQFF,TGCAGCGTTGAAATGGGTTGGCTAGCGGCCAATGAGCAGTTCTTC
TRBV7-8,NA,NA,TRBJ1-1,CASSPLTGAAFF,TGTGCCAGCAGCCCCCTGACAGGTGCAGCTTTCTTT
TRBV5-6,TRBD1,NA,TRBJ2-5,CASSQGTGLIQETQYF,TGTGCCAGCAGCCAAGGGACAGGGTTAATCCAAGAGACCCAGTACTTC
TRBV12-2,NA,once,TRBJ2-3,CASRLGTGVPECWDTQYF,TGTGCAAGTCGCTTAGGAACGGGAGTACCGGAGTGTTGGGATACGCAGTATTTT
TRBV5-6,TRBD1,NA,TRBJ1-2,CASSLTGGGYGYTF,TGTGCCAGCAGCCTGACAGGGGGCGGCTATGGCTACACCTTC
TRBV30,TRBD1,NA,TRBJ1-5,CAWSSRGDQPQHF,TGTGCCTGGAGTAGCAGGGGGGATCAGCCCCAGCATTTT
TRBV4-3,NA,NA,TRBJ2-2,CASSQEVPAGELFF,TGCGCCAGCAGCCAAGAGGTTCCGGCCGGGGAGCTGTTTTTT
TRBV5-1,TRBD1,few,TRBJ1-2,CASTTGTGGFYGYTF,TGCGCCAGCACCACCGGGACAGGGGGATTCTATGGCTACACCTTC
TRBV19,NA,NA,TRBJ1-2,CATRSTGIFYGYTF,TGTGCCACTCGATCGACAGGTATCTTCTATGGCTACACCTTC
TRBV27,TRBD2,NA,TRBJ2-1,CASREDSYNEQFF,TGTGCCAGCCGGGAGGACTCCTACAATGAGCAGTTCTTC
TRBV28,TRBD1,NA,TRBJ2-2,CASSQPRQGNTGELFF,TGTGCCAGCAGCCAACCGCGACAGGGGAACACCGGGGAGCTGTTTTTT
TRBV4-3,NA,few,TRBJ1-1,CASSQDPVVNTEAFF,TGCGCCAGCAGCCAAGATCCAGTTGTCAACACTGAAGCTTTCTTT
TRBV11-1,NA,NA,TRBJ1-1,CASSLSGVGTEAFF,TGTGCCAGCAGCTTATCGGGGGTAGGCACTGAAGCTTTCTTT
TRBV19,NA,once,TRBJ2-5,CASSSPGNTLETQYF,TGTGCCAGTAGTTCCCCAGGGAATACCTTGGAGACCCAGTACTTC
TRBV29-1,TRBD1,NA,TRBJ2-7,CSVKGQGAYEQYF,TGCAGCGTTAAGGGGCAGGGGGCATACGAGCAGTACTTC
TRBV6-4,TRBD1,NA,TRBJ2-3,CASSDSAGQGSGDTQYF,TGTGCCAGCAGTGACTCTGCCGGACAGGGGTCGGGAGATACGCAGTATTTT
TRBV28,NA,NA,TRBJ1-1,CASTPWGRTEAFF,TGTGCCAGCACCCCCTGGGGCCGCACTGAAGCTTTCTTT
TRBV29-1,NA,NA,TRBJ2-5,CSVEQGGETQYF,TGCAGCGTTGAACAGGGGGGAGAGACCCAGTACTTC
TRBV5-6,TRBD1,few,TRBJ2-7,CASSERTGAYEQYF,TGTGCCAGCAGCGAGAGGACAGGGGCCTACGAGCAGTACTTC
TRBV7-9,NA,NA,TRBJ2-3,CASSSLLAPSTDTQYF,TGTGCCAGCAGCTCTCTACTAGCCCCTAGCACAGATACGCAGTATTTT
TRBV2,NA,NA,TRBJ1-6,CASSELEGRGSPLHF,TGTGCCAGCAGTGAGTTGGAGGGTAGGGGTTCACCCCTCCACTTT
TRBV28,TRBD1,NA,TRBJ1-1,CASSPPTGLGTEAFF,TGTGCCAGCAGTCCCCCGACAGGGCTCGGCACTGAAGCTTTCTTT
TRBV28,TRBD1,few,TRBJ1-5,CASSLADRGSNQPQHF,TGTGCCAGCAGTTTAGCGGACAGGGGAAGCAATCAGCCCCAGCATTTT
TRBV5-1,TRBD1,once,TRBJ1-2,CASSGGQGGNYGYTF,TGCGCCAGCAGCGGGGGACAGGGCGGTAACTATGGCTACACCTTC
TRBV9,NA,NA,TRBJ1-3,CASSALGGGGNTIYF,TGTGCCAGCAGCGCCTTAGGGGGAGGGGGAAACACCATATATTTT
TRBV11-2,NA,once,TRBJ1-2,CASSLDGRGRDGYTF,TGTGCCAGCAGCTTAGATGGCAGGGGAAGAGATGGCTACACCTTC
TRBV28,TRBD2,NA,TRBJ2-7,CASSLFGRELLNEQYF,TGTGCCAGCAGTTTATTCGGGCGGGAGCTGCTAAACGAGCAGTACTTC
TRBV9,TRBD2,NA,TRBJ2-3,CASSVDSGGTDTQYF,TGTGCCAGCAGCGTAGATAGCGGGGGAACAGATACGCAGTATTTT
TRBV5-6,TRBD2,NA,TRBJ2-5,CASSLVLAGVETQYF,TGTGCCAGCAGCTTGGTACTAGCGGGAGTGGAGACCCAGTACTTC
TRBV5-1,TRBD2,NA,TRBJ2-7,CASSLVVAGEYEQYF,TGCGCCAGCAGCTTGGTGGTAGCGGGGGAGTACGAGCAGTACTTC
TRBV13,NA,few,TRBJ2-3,CAAASGSGDTDTQYF,TGTGCCGCCGCCTCAGGCAGCGGCGACACAGATACGCAGTATTTT
TRBV6-1,TRBD2,few,TRBJ2-3,CASSEASGGSTDTQYF,TGTGCCAGCAGTGAAGCAAGCGGGGGAAGCACAGATACGCAGTATTTT
TRBV19,TRBD1,NA,TRBJ1-1,CASSTSTGVGAFF,TGTGCCAGTAGTACCTCAACAGGGGTAGGGGCTTTCTTT
TRBV19,TRBD2,NA,TRBJ2-1,CASSTLRGGAGEQFF,TGTGCCAGTAGCACCCTCCGCGGGGGGGCGGGCGAGCAGTTCTTC
TRBV18,NA,NA,TRBJ1-2,CASSPQFSIQGFSGYTF,TGTGCCAGCTCACCACAATTTTCGATACAGGGATTTTCTGGCTACACCTTC